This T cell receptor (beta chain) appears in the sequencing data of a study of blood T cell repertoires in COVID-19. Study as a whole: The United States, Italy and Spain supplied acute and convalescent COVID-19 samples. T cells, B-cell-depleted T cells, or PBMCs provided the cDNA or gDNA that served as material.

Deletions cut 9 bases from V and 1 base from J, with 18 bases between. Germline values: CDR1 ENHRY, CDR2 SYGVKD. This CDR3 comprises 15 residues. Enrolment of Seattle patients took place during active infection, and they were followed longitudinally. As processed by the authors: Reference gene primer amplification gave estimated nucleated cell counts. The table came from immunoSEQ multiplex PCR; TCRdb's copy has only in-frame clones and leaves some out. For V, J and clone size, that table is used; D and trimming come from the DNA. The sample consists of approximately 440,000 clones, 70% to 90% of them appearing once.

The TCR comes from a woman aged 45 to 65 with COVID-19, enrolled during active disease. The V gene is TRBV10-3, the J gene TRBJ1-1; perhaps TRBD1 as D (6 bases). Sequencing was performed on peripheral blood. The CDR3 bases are TGTGCCATACAACAGGGTGGTGGTGCGAACACTGAAGCTTTCTTT. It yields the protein CAIQQGGGANTEAFF.